A selection of T cell receptor beta chains follows, all from one sample in a study of monozygotic twins with inflammatory bowel disease. TCRdb reanalyzed the 5' RACE reads and collapses them to one entry per CDR3 protein, without DNA. The record lists approximately 210,000 distinct CDR3 sequences, of which the ten most abundant hold about 8%. Source material: blood. These receptors all stem from a human donor with ulcerative colitis or Crohn's disease, or a healthy co-twin of an affected twin (not recorded which). Each CDR3 is given with its conserved first and last residue.

v_call	j_call	cdr3_aa
TRBV11-2	TRBJ2-1	CASSLGLAGSGSYNEQFF
TRBV5-1	TRBJ2-3	CASSLGLAGTYGDTQYF
TRBV19	TRBJ1-1	CASSIVRNTEAFF
TRBV7-2	TRBJ1-3	CASSLNSGNTIYF
TRBV20-1	TRBJ2-3	CSAPPGSTDTQYF
TRBV9	TRBJ1-4	CASSVGATRDEKLFF
TRBV2	TRBJ2-2	CASSVALTGEPFF
TRBV12-3/TRBV12-4	TRBJ1-5	CASSHGTGGELGANQPQHF
TRBV20-1	TRBJ2-5	CSAGLSETQYF
TRBV5-4	TRBJ1-2	CASSPQTEGVRRGYTF
TRBV12-3/TRBV12-4	TRBJ2-2	CASSFSGTSGELFF
TRBV15	TRBJ1-1	CDTSGIQGRSTEAFF
TRBV5-1	TRBJ2-7	CASSLGDSFYEQYF
TRBV6-5	TRBJ1-3	CASSLDILSGNTIYF
TRBV15	TRBJ2-7	CATSSPRVREKIYEQYF
TRBV6-2/TRBV6-3	TRBJ2-7	CASSYPALGVYEQYF